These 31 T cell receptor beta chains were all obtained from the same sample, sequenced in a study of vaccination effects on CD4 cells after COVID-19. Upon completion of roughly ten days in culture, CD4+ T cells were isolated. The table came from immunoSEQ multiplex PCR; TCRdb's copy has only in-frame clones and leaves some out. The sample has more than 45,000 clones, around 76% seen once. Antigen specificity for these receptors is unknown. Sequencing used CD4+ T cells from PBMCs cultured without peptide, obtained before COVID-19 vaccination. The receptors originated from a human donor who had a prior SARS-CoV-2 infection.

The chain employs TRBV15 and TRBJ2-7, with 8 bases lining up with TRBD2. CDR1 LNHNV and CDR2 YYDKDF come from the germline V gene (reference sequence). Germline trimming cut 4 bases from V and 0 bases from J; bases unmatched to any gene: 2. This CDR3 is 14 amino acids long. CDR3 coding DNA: TGTGCCACCAGCAAGGGACTAGTCTCCTACGAGCAGTACTTC. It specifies CATSKGLVSYEQYF.

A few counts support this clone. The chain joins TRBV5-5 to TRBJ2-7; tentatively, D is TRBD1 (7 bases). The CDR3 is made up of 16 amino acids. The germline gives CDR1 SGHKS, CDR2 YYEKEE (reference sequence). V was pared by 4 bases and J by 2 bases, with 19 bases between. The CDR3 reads CASSAPPSGGPYEQYF. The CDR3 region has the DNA TGTGCCAGCAGCGCCCCCCCTTCAGGGGGGCCCTACGAGCAGTACTTC.

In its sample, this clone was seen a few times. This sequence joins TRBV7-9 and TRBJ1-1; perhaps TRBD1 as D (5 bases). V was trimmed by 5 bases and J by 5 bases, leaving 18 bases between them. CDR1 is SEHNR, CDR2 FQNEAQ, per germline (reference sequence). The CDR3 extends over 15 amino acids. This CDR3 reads CASSVWAGSGTEAFF. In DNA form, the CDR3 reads TGTGCCAGCAGCGTGTGGGCAGGGTCGGGGACTGAAGCTTTCTTT.

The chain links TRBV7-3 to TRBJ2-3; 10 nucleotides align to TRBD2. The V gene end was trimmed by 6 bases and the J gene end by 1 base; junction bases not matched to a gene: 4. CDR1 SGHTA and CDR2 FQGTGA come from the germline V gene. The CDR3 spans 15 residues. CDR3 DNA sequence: TGTGCCAGCAGGCCCGGACTAGCGGGCACAGATACGCAGTATTTT. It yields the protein CASRPGLAGTDTQYF.

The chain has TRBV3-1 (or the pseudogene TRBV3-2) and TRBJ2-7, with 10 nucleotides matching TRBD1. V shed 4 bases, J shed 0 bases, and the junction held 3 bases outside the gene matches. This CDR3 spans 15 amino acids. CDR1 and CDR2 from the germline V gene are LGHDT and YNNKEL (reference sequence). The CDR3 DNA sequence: TGTGCCAGCAGCCTCGGACAGGGGGACTCCTACGAGCAGTACTTC. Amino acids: CASSLGQGDSYEQYF.

The CDR3 loop reads CAWSVSLISYEQYF. The CDR3 region has the DNA TGTGCCTGGAGTGTATCCCTAATATCCTACGAGCAGTACTTC. The chain combines TRBV30 with TRBJ2-7; D not certain. V was trimmed by 0 bases and J by 1 base, leaving 10 bases between them. The CDR3 length is 14 residues. Germline V gene data show CDR1 as GTSNPN and CDR2 as SVGIG (reference sequence).

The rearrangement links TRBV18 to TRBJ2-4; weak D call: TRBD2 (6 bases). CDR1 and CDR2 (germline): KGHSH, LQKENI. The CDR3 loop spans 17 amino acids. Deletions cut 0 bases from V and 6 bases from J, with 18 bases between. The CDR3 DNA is TGTGCCAGCTCACCACCGGAGGGGCCGGGACTCCTAAACATTCAGTACTTC. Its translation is CASSPPEGPGLLNIQYF.

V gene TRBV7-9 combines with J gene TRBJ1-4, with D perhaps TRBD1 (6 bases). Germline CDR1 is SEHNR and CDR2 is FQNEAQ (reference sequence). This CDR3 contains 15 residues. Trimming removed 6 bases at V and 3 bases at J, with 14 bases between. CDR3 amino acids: CASSRATGPNEKLFF. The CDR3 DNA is TGTGCCAGCAGTCGCGCGACAGGCCCTAATGAAAAACTGTTTTTT. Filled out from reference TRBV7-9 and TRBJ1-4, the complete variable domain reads DTGVSQNPRHKITKRGQNVTFRCDPISEHNRLYWYRQTLGQGPEFLTYFQNEAQLEKSRLLSDRFSAERPKGSFSTLEIQRTEQGDSAMYLCASSRATGPNEKLFFGSGTQLSVL.

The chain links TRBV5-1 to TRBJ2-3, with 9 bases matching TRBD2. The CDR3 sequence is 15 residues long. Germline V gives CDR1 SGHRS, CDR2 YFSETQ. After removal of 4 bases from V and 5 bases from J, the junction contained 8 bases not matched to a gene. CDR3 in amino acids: CASSPAGGPGDTQYF. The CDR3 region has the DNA TGCGCCAGCAGCCCGGCGGGGGGGCCGGGAGATACGCAGTATTTT.

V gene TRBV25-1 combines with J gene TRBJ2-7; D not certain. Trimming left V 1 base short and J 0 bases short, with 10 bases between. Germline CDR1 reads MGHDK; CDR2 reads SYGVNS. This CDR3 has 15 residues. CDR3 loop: CASSELTANSYEQYF. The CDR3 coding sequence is TGTGCCAGCAGTGAATTAACAGCCAACTCCTACGAGCAGTACTTC.

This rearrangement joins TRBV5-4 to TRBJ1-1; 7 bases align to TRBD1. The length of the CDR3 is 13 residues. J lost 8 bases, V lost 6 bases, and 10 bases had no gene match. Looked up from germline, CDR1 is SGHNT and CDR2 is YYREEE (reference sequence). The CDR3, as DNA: TGTGCCAGCACCACGGAGGACAGGTTCGAAGCTTTCTTT. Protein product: CASTTEDRFEAFF.

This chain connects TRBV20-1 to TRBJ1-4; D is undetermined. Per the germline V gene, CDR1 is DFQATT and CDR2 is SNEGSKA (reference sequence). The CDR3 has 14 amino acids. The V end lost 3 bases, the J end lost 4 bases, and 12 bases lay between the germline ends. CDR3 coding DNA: TGCAGTGCTAGTTTTCGGGGAAGTAATGAAAAACTGTTTTTT. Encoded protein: CSASFRGSNEKLFF.

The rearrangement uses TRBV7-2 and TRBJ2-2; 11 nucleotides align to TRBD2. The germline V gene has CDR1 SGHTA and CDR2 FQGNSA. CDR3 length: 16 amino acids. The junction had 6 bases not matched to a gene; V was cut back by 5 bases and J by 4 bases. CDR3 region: CASSRSGGAGTGELFF. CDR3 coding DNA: TGTGCCAGCAGCCGTAGCGGGGGGGCTGGCACCGGGGAGCTGTTTTTT.

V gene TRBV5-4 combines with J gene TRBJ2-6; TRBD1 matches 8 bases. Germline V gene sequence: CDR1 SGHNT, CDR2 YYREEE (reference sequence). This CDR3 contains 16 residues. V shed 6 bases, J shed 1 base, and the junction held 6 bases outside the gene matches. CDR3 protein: CASTRTGNSGANVLTF. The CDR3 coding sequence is TGTGCCAGCACCCGGACAGGGAATTCTGGGGCCAACGTCCTGACTTTC.

CDR3 DNA sequence: TGTGCCAGCAGCCCAACCTGGGGGGGAGTATATGGCTACACCTTC. Translating gives CASSPTWGGVYGYTF. This chain links TRBV7-6 with TRBJ1-2, with D perhaps matching TRBD1 (5 bases). Trimming pared 5 bases from V and 5 bases from J, leaving 18 bases between. The V gene's germline CDR1 is SGHVS and CDR2 FNYEAQ. CDR3 length: 15 residues.

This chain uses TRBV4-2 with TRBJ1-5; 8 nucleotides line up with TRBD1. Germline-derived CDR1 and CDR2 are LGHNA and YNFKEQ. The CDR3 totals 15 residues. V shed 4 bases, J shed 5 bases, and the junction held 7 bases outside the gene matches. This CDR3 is CASSLTRQGYQPQHF. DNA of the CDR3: TGTGCCAGCAGCCTCACGAGACAGGGGTATCAGCCCCAGCATTTT.

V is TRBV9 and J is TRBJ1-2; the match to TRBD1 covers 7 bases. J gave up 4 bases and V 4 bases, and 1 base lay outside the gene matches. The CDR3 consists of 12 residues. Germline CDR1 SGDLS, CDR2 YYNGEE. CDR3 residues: CASSTGVYGYTF. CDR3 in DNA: TGTGCCAGCAGCACAGGGGTCTATGGCTACACCTTC.

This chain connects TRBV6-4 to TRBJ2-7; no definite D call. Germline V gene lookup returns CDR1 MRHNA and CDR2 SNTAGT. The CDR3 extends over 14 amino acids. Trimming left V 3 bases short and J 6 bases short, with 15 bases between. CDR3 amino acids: CASSEEWRSPEQYF. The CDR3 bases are TGTGCCAGCAGTGAGGAATGGCGTAGCCCCGAGCAGTACTTC.

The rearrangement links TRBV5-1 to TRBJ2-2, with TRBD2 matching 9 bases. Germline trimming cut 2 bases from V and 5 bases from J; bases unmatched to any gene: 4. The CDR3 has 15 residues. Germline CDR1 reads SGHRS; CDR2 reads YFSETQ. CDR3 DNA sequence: TGCGCCAGCAGCTTAGCGGGAGGTCTGACCGGGGAGCTGTTTTTT. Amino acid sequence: CASSLAGGLTGELFF.

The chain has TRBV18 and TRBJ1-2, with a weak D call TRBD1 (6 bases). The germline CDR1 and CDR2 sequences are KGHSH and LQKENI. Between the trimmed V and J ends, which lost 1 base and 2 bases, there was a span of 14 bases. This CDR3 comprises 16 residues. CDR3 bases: TGTGCCAGCTCACCACGGGGGCTAGGGACCAACTATGGCTACACCTTC. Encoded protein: CASSPRGLGTNYGYTF.

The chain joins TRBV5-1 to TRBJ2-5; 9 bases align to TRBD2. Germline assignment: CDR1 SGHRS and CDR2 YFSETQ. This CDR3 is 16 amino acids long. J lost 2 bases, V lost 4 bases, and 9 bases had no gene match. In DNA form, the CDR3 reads TGCGCCAGCAGCCCCTGGGGTAGCGGGGGACAAGAGACCCAGTACTTC. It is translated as CASSPWGSGGQETQYF.

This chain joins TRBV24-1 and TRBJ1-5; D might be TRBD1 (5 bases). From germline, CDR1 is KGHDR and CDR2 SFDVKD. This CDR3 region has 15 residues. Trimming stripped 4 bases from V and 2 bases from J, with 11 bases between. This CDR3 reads CATSDKQVGNQPQHF. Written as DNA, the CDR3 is TGTGCCACCAGTGACAAACAGGTTGGCAATCAGCCCCAGCATTTT.

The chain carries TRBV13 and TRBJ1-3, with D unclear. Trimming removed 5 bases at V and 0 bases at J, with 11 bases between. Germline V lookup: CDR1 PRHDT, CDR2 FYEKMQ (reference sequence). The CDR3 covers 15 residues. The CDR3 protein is CASSLRPNSGNTIYF. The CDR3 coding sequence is TGTGCCAGCAGCCTAAGACCGAACTCTGGAAACACCATATATTTT. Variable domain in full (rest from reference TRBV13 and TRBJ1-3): AAGVIQSPRHLIKEKRETATLKCYPIPRHDTVYWYQQGPGQDPQFLISFYEKMQSDKGSIPDRFSAQQFSDYHSELNMSSLELGDSALYFCASSLRPNSGNTIYFGEGSWLTVV.

In DNA, the CDR3 is TGTGCCAGCAGCCCCCAAGGAAACACCATATATTTT. It is translated as CASSPQGNTIYF. The chain combines TRBV11-2 with TRBJ1-3; D is unresolved. Per germline, CDR1 SGHAT and CDR2 FQNNGV. Between the trimmed V and J ends, which lost 5 bases and 4 bases, there was a span of 6 bases. The CDR3 is made up of 12 amino acids.

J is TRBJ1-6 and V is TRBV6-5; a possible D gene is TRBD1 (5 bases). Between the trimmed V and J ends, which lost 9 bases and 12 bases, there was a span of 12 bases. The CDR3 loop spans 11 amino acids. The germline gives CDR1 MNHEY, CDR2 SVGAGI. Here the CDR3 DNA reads TGTGCCAGTCGTCTGGGGGGACCCCTCCACTTT. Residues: CASRLGGPLHF.

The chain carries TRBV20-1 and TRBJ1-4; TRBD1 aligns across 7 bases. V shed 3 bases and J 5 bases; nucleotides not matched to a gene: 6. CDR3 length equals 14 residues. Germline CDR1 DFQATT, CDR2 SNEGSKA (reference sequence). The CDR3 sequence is CSASIGTENEKLFF. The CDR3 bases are TGCAGTGCTAGTATCGGGACAGAGAATGAAAAACTGTTTTTT.

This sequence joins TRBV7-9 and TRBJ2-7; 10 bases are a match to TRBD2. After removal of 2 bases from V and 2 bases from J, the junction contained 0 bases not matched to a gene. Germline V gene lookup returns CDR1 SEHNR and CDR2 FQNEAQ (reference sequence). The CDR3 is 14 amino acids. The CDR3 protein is CASSLSGGAYEQYF. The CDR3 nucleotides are TGTGCCAGCAGCTTAAGCGGGGGGGCCTACGAGCAGTACTTC.

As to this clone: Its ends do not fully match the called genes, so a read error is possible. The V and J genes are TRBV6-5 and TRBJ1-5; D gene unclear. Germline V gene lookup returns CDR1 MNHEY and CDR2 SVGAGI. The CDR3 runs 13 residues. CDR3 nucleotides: TGTGCCAGCAGTGACTCCGTCAATCAGCCCCAGCATTTT. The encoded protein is CASSDSVNQPQHF.

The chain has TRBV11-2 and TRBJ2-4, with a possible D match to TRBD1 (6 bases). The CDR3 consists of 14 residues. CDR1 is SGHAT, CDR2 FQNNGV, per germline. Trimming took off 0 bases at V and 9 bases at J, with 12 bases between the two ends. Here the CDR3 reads CASSLDREGGIQYF. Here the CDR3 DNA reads TGTGCCAGCAGCTTAGATAGGGAAGGGGGCATTCAGTACTTC.

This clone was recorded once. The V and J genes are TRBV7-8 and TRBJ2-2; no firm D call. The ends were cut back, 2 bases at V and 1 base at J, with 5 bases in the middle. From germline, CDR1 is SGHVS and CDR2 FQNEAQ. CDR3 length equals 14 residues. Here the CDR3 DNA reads TGTGCCAGCAGCTTAATTAGGAACACCGGGGAGCTGTTTTTT. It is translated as CASSLIRNTGELFF.

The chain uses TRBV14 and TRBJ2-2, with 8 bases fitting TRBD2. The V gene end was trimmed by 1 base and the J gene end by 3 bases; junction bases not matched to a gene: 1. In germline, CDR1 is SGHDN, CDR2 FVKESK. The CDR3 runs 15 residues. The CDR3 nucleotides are TGTGCCAGCAGCCAAGGGACTAGCTACACCGGGGAGCTGTTTTTT. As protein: CASSQGTSYTGELFF. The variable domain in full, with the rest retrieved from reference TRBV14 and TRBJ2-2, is EAGVTQFPSHSVIEKGQTVTLRCDPISGHDNLYWYRRVMGKEIKFLLHFVKESKQDESGMPNNRFLAERTGGTYSTLKVQPAELEDSGVYFCASSQGTSYTGELFFGEGSRLTVL.